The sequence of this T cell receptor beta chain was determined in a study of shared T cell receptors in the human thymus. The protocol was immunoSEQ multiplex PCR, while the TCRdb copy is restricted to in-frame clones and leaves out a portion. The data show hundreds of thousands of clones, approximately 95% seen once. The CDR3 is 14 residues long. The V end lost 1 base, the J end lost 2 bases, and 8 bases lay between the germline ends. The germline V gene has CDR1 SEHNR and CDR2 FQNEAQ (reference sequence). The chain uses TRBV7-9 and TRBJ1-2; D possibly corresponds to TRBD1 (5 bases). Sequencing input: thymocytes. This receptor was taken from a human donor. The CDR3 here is CASSLVWGNYGYTF. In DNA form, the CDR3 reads TGTGCCAGCAGCTTAGTGTGGGGGAACTATGGCTACACCTTC.